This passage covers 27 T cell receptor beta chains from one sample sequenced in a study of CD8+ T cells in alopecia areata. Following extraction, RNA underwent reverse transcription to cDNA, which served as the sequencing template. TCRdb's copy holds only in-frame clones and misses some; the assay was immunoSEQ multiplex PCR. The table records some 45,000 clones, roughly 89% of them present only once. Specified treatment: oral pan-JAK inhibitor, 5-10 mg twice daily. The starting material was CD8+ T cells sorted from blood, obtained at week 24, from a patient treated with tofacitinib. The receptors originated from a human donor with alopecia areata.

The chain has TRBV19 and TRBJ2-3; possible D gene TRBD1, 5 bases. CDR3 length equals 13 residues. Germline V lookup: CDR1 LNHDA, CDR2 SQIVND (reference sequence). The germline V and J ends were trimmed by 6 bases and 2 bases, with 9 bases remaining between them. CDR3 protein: CASSQGSTDTQYF. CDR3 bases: TGTGCCAGTAGCCAGGGCTCCACAGATACGCAGTATTTT. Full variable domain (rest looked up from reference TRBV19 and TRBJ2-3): DGGITQSPKYLFRKEGQNVTLSCEQNLNHDAMYWYRQDPGQGLRLIYYSQIVNDFQKGDIAEGYSVSREKKESFPLTVTSAQKNPTAFYLCASSQGSTDTQYFGPGTRLTVL.

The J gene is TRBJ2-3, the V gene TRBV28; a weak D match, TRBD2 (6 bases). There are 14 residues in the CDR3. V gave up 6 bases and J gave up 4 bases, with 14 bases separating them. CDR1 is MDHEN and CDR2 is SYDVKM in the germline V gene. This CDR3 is CASSPGVGADTQYF. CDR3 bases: TGTGCCAGCAGCCCGGGAGTGGGTGCAGATACGCAGTATTTT.

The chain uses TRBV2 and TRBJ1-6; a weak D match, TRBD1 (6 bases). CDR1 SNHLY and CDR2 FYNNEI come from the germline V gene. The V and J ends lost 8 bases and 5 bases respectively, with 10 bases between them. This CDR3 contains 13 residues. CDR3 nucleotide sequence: TGTGCCAGCGGCCGGACAGATAATTCACCCCTCCACTTT. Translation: CASGRTDNSPLHF.

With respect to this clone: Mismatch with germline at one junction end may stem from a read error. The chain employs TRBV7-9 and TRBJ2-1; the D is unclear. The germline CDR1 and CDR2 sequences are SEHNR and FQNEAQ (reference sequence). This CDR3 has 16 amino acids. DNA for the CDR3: TGTGCCAGCAGCTTCCAAAACTACCGCTCCGACAATGAGCAGTTCTTC. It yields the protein CASSFQNYRSDNEQFF. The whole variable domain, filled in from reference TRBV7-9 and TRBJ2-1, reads DTGVSQNPRHKITKRGQNVTFRCDPISEHNRLYWYRQTLGQGPEFLTYFQNEAQLEKSRLLSDRFSAERPKGSFSTLEIQRTEQGDSAMYLCASSFQNYRSDNEQFFGPGTRLTVL.

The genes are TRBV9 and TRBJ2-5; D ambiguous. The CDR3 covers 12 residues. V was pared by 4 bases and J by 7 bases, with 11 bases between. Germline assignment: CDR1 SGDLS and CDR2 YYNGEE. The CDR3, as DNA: TGTGCCAGCAGCCCCGGAGCTCGGACCCAGTACTTC. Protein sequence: CASSPGARTQYF.

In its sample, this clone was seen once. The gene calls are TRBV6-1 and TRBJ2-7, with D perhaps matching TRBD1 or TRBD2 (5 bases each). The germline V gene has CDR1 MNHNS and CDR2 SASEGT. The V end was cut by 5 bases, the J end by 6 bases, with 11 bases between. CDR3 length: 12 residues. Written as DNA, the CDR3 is TGTGCCAGCAGTATCTGGGGACGCGAGCAGTACTTC. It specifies CASSIWGREQYF.

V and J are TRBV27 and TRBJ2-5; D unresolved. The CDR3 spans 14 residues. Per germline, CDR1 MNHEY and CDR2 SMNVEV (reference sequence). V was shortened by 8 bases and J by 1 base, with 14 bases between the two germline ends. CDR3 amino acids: CASRPTVGQETQYF. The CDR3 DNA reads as TGTGCCAGCCGCCCTACAGTTGGCCAAGAGACCCAGTACTTC.

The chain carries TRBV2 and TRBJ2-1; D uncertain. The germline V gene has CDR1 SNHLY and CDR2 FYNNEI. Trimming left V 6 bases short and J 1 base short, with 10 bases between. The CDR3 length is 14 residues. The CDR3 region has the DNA TGTGCCAGCAGAGTGGGTGGATCCTACAATGAGCAGTTCTTC. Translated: CASRVGGSYNEQFF.

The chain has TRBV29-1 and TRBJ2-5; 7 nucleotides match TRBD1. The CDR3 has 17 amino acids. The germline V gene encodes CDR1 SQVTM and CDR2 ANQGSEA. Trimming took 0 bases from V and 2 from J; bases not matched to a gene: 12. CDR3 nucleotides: TGCAGCGTTGAAGAGACCCCGACAGGGCTACCGCAAGAGACCCAGTACTTC. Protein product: CSVEETPTGLPQETQYF. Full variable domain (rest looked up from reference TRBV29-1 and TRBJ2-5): SAVISQKPSRDICQRGTSLTIQCQVDSQVTMMFWYRQQPGQSLTLIATANQGSEATYESGFVIDKFPISRPNLTFSTLTVSNMSPEDSSIYLCSVEETPTGLPQETQYFGPGTRLLVL.

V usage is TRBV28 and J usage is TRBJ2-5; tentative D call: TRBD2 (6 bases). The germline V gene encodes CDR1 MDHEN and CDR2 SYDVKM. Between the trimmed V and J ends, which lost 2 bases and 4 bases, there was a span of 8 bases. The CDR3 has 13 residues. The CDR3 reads CASSLDGGETQYF. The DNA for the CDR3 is TGTGCCAGCAGTTTAGACGGGGGAGAGACCCAGTACTTC.

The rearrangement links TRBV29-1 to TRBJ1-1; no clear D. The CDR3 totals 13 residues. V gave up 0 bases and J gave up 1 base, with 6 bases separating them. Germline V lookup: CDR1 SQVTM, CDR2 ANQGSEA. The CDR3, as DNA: TGCAGCGTTGAAGAACTGGGGAACACTGAAGCTTTCTTT. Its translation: CSVEELGNTEAFF. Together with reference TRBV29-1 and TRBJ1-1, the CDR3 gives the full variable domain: SAVISQKPSRDICQRGTSLTIQCQVDSQVTMMFWYRQQPGQSLTLIATANQGSEATYESGFVIDKFPISRPNLTFSTLTVSNMSPEDSSIYLCSVEELGNTEAFFGQGTRLTVV.

CDR3 protein: CSVENGRDDEKLFF. CDR3 sequence (DNA): TGCAGCGTTGAGAACGGACGGGATGATGAAAAACTGTTTTTT. The J gene is TRBJ1-4, the V gene TRBV29-1; no firm D call. V dropped 3 bases and J dropped 6 bases, with 14 bases sitting between them. This CDR3 spans 14 amino acids. Germline CDR1 and CDR2: SQVTM and ANQGSEA.

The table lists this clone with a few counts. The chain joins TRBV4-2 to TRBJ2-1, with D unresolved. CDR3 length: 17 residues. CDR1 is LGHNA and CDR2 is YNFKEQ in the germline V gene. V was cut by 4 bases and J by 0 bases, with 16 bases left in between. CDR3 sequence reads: CASSPETASSSYNEQFF. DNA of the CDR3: TGTGCCAGCAGCCCTGAGACTGCCTCCAGCTCCTACAATGAGCAGTTCTTC.

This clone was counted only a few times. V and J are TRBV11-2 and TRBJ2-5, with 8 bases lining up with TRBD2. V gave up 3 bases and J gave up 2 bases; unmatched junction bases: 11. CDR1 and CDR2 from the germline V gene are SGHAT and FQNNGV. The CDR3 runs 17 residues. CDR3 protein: CASSLNGGAEGQETQYF. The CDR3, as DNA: TGTGCCAGCAGCTTGAACGGGGGGGCGGAGGGACAAGAGACCCAGTACTTC.

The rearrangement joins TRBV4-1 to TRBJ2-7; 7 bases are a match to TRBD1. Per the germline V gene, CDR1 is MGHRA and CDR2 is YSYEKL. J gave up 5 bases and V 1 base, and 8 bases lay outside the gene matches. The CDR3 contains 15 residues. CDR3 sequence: CASSQGTGRYDEQYF. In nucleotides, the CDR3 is TGCGCCAGCAGCCAAGGGACAGGAAGGTACGACGAGCAGTACTTC.

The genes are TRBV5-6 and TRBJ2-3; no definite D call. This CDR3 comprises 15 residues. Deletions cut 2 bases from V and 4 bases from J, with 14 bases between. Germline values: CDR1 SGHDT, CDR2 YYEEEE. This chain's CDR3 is CASSFVPDQADTQYF. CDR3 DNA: TGTGCCAGCAGCTTTGTACCCGACCAGGCAGATACGCAGTATTTT.

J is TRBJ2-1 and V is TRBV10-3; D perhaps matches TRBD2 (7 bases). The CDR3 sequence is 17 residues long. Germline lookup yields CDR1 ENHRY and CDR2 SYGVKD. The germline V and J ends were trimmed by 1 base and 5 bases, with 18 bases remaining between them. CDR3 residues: CAISELKEDGGHNEQFF. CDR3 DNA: TGTGCCATCAGTGAGTTAAAGGAGGACGGGGGGCACAATGAGCAGTTCTTC.

DNA for the CDR3: TGTGCCAGCAGCTTTTCACCCGAAGAGACCCAGTACTTC. Translated, it gives CASSFSPEETQYF. The chain has TRBV7-2 and TRBJ2-5; D gene uncertain. This CDR3 has 13 residues. V lost 3 bases, J lost 3 bases, and 8 bases lay in between. Germline CDR1 and CDR2: SGHTA and FQGNSA.

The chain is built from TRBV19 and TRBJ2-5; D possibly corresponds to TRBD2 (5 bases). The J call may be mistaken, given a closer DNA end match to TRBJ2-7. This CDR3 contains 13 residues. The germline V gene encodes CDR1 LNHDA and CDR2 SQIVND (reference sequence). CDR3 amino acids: CASGMGHASEQYF. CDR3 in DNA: TGTGCCAGCGGGATGGGTCATGCGAGCGAGCAGTACTTC.

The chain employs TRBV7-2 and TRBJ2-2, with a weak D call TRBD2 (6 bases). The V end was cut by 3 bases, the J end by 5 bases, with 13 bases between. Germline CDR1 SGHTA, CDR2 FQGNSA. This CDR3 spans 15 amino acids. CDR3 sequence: CASSFGDGGTGELFF. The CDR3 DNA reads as TGTGCCAGCAGCTTCGGCGACGGGGGTACCGGGGAGCTGTTTTTT.

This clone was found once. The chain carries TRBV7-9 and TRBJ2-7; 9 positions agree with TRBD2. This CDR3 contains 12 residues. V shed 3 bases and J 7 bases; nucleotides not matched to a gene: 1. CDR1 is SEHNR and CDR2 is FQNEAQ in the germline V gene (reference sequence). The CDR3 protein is CASSFGLAEQYF. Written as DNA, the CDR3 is TGTGCCAGCAGCTTTGGACTAGCGGAGCAGTACTTC.

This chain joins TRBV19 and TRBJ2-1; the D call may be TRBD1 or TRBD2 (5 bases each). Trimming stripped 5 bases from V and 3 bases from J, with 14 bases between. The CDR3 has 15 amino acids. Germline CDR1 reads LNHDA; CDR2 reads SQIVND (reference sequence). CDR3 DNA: TGTGCCAGTAGTTACGGGGACCACCTCTACAATGAGCAGTTCTTC. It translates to CASSYGDHLYNEQFF.

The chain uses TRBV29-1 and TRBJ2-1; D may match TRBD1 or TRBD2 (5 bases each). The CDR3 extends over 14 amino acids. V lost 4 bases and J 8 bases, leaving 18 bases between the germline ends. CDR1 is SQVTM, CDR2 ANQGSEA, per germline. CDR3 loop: CSVVGPSTDDEQFF. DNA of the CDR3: TGCAGCGTTGTGGGACCATCGACGGACGATGAGCAGTTCTTC.

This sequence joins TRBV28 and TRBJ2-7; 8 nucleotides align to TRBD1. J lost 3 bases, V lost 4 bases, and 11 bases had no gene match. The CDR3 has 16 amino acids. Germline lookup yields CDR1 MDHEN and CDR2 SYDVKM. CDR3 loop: CASSSKSGTGIYEQYF. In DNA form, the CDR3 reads TGTGCCAGCAGTTCGAAATCCGGGACAGGAATCTACGAGCAGTACTTC.

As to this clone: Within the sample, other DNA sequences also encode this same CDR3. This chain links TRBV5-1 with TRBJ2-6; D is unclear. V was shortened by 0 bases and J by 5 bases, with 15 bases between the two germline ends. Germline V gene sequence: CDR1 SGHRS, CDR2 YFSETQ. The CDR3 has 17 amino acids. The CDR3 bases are TGCGCCAGCAGCTTGGGCCTGGAAGGCTCCCGGGCCAACGTCCTGACTTTC. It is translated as CASSLGLEGSRANVLTF.

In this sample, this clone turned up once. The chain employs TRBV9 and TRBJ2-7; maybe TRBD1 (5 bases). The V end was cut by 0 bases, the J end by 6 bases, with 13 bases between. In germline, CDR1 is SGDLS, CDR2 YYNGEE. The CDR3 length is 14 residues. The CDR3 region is CASSVGQGGREQYF. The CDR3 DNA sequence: TGTGCCAGCAGCGTAGGGCAGGGCGGTCGCGAGCAGTACTTC.

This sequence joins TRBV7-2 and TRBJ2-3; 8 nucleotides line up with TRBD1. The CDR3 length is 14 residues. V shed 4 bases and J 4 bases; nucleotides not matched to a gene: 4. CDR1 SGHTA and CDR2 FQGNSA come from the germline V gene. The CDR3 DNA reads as TGTGCCAGCAGCTCCGGACAGGGCGCAGATACGCAGTATTTT. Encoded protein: CASSSGQGADTQYF.